This T cell receptor (beta chain) came from a study of cytomegalovirus exposure and HLA in healthy donors. The primer mix had 60 Vbeta and 13 Jbeta primers. Sequencing used immunoSEQ multiplex PCR; TCRdb keeps in-frame clones, though not all of them. The sample lists roughly 99,000 clones, roughly 70% occurring once. Germline CDR1 and CDR2: SGHTS and YDEGEE. This CDR3 is built from 13 residues. The junction had 2 bases not matched to a gene; V was cut back by 3 bases and J by 6 bases. V and J are TRBV5-8 and TRBJ1-2, with 10 bases fitting TRBD1. The sample was PBMCs. The sequence derives from a middle-aged woman in good health and CMV-seropositive. CDR3 region: CASSSGQGDGYTF. The DNA of the CDR3 is TGTGCCAGCAGCTCTGGACAGGGGGATGGCTACACCTTC.